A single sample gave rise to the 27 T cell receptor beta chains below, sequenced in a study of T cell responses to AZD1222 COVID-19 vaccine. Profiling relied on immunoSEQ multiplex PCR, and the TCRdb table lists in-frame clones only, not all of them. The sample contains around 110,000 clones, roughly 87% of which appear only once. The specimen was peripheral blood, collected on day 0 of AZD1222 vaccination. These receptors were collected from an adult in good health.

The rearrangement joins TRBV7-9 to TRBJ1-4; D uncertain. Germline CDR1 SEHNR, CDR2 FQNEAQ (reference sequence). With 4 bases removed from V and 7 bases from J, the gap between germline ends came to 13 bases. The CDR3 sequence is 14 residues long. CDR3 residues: CASSSALWGEKLFF. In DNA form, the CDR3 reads TGTGCCAGCAGCTCCGCCCTATGGGGTGAAAAACTGTTTTTT.

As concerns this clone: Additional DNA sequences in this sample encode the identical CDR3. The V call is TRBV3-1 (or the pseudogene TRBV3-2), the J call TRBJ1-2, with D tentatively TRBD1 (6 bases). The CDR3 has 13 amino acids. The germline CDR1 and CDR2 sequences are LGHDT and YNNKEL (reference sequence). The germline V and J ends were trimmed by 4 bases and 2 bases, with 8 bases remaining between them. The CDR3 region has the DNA TGTGCCAGCAGCCCGACAGGCAACTATGGCTACACCTTC. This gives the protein CASSPTGNYGYTF.

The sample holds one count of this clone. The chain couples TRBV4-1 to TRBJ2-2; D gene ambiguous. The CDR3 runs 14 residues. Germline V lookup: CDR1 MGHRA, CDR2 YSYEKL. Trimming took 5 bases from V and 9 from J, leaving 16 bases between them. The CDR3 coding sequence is TGCGCCAGCAGCGTCCGGGCCCCCTCCTGGGAGCTGTTTTTT. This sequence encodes CASSVRAPSWELFF.

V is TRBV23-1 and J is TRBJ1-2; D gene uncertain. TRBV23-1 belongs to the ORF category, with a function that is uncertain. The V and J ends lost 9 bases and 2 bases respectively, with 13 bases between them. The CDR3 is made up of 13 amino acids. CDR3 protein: CARSSRDNYGYTF. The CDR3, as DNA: TGCGCCAGGTCGTCTCGAGACAACTATGGCTACACCTTC.

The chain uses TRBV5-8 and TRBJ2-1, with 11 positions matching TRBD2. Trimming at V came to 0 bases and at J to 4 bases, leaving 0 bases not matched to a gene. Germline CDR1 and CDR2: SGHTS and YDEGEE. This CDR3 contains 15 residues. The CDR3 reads CASSLGTSGYNEQFF. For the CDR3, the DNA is TGTGCCAGCAGCTTGGGGACTAGCGGGTACAATGAGCAGTTCTTC.

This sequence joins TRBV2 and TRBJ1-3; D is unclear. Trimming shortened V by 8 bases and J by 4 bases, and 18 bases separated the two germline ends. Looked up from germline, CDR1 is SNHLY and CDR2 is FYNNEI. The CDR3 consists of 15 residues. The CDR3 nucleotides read TGTGCCAGCCTCGTTCTCCAAATTGAAGGAAACACCATATATTTT. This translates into CASLVLQIEGNTIYF.

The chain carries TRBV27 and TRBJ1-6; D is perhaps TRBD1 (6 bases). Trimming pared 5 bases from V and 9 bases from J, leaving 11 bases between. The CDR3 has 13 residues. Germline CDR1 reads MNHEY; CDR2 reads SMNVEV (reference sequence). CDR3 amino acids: CASSLETGSPLHF. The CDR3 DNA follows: TGTGCCAGCAGTCTTGAGACAGGTTCACCCCTCCACTTT.

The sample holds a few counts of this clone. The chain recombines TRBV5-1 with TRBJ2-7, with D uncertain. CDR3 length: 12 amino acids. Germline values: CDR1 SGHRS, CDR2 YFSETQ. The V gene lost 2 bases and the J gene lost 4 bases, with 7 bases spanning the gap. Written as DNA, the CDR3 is TGCGCCAGCAGCTTTACTGGTTACGAGCAGTACTTC. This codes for CASSFTGYEQYF.

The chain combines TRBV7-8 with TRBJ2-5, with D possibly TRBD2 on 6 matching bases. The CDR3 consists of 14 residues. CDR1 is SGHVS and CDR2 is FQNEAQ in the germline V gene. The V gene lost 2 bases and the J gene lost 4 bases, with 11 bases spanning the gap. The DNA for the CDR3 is TGTGCCAGCAGCTTACTAATGGAGGGAGAGACCCAGTACTTC. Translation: CASSLLMEGETQYF.

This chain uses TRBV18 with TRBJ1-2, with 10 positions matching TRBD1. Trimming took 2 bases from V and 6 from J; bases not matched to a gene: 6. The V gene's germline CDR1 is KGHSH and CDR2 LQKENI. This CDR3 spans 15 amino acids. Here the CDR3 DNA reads TGTGCCAGCTCACCAGGGTCGGGACAGGGGAATGGCTACACCTTC. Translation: CASSPGSGQGNGYTF.

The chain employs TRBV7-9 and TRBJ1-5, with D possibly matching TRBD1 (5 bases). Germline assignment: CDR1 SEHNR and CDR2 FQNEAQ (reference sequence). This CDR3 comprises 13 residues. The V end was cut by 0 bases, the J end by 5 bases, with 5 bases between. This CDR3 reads CASSLAGDQPQHF. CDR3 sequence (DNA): TGTGCCAGCAGCTTAGCGGGGGATCAGCCCCAGCATTTT.

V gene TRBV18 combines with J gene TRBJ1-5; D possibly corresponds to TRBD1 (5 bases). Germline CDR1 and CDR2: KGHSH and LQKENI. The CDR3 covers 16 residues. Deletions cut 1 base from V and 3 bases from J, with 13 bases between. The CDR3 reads CASSPQVGRVNQPQHF. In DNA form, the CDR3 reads TGTGCCAGCTCACCACAGGTGGGCAGGGTCAATCAGCCCCAGCATTTT.

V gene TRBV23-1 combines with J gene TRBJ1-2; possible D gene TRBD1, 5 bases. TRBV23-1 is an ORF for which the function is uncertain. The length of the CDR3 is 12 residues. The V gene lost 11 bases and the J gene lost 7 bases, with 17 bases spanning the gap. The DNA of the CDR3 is TGCGCCCGACCCTGGAGGGGCTGTGGCTACACCTTC. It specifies CARPWRGCGYTF.

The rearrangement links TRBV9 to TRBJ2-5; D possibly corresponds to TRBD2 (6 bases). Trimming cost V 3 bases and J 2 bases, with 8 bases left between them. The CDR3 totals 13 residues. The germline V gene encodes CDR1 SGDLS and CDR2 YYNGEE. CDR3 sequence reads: CASSGGTQETQYF. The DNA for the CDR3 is TGTGCCAGCAGCGGCGGGACTCAAGAGACCCAGTACTTC.

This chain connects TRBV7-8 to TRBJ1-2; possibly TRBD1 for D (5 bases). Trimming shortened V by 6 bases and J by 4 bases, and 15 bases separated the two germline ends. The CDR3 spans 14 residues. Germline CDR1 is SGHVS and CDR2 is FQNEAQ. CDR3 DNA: TGTGCCAGCAGTCCCACCGGGGACGGCTATGGCTACACCTTC. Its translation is CASSPTGDGYGYTF.

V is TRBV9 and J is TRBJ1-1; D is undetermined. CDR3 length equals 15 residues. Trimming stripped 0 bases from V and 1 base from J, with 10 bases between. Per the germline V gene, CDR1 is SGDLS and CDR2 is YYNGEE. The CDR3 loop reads CASSVGVSGNTEAFF. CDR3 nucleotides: TGTGCCAGCAGCGTAGGAGTGTCGGGGAACACTGAAGCTTTCTTT.

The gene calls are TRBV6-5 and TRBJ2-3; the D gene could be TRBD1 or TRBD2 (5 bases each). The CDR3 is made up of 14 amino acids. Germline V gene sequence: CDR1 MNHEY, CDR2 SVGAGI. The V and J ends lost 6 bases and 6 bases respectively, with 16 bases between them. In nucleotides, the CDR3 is TGTGCCAGCAGGCCCGGGGCCGAAGAGGATACGCAGTATTTT. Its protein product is CASRPGAEEDTQYF.

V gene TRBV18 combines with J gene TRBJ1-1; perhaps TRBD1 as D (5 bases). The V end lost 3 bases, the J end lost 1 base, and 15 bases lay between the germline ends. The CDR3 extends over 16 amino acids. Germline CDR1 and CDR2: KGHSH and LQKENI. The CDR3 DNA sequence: TGTGCCAGCTCACCCGTCGGGGGGGGAAAGAACACTGAAGCTTTCTTT. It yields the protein CASSPVGGGKNTEAFF.

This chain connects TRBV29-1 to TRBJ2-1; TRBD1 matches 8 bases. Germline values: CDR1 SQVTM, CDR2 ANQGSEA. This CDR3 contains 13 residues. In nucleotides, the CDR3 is TGCAGTTGCCGTTCGGACAGGGTCGATGAGCAGTTCTTC. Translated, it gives CSCRSDRVDEQFF.

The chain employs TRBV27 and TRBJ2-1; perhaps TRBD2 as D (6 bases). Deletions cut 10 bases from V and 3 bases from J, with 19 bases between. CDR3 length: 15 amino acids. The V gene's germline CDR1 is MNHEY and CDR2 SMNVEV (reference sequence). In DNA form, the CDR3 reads TGTGCCACGACTGGGGCGGGGAGAAACTACAATGAGCAGTTCTTC. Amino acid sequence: CATTGAGRNYNEQFF.

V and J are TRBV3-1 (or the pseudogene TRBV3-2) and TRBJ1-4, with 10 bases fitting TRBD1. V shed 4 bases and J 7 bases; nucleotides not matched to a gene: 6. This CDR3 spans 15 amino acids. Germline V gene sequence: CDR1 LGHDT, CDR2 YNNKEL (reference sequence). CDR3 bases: TGTGCCAGCAGCCGGACAGGGGGAGTAAGTGAAAAACTGTTTTTT. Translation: CASSRTGGVSEKLFF.

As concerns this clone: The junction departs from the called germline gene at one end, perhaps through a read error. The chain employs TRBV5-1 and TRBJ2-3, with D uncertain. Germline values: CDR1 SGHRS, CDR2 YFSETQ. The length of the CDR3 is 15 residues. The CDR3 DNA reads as TGCGCCAGCAGTTTGGTAGGGATTAGCACAGATACGCAGTATTTT. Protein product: CASSLVGISTDTQYF.

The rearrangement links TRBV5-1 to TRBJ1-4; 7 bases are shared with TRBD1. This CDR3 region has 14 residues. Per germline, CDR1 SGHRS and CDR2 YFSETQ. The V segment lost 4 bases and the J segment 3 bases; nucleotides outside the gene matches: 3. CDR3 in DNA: TGCGCCAGCAGCCCGGGACAGCCTAATGAAAAACTGTTTTTT. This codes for CASSPGQPNEKLFF.

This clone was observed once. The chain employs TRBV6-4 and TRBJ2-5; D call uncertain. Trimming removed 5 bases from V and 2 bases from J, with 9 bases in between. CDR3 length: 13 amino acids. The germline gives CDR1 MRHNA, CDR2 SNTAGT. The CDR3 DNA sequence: TGTGCCAGCAGTCCCGCCCCTCAAGAGACCCAGTACTTC. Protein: CASSPAPQETQYF.

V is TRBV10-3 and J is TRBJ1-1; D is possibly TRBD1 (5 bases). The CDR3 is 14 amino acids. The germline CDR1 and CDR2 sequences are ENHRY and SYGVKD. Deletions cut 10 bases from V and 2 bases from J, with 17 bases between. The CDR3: CATQGGAINTEAFF. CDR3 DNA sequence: TGTGCCACCCAGGGAGGAGCCATTAACACTGAAGCTTTCTTT.

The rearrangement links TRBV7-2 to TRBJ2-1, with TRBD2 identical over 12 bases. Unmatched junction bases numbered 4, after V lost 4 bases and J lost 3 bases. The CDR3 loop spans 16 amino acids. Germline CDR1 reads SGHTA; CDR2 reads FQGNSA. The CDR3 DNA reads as TGTGCCAGCAGCTCGACTAGCGGGGGCGACTACAATGAGCAGTTCTTC. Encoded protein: CASSSTSGGDYNEQFF.

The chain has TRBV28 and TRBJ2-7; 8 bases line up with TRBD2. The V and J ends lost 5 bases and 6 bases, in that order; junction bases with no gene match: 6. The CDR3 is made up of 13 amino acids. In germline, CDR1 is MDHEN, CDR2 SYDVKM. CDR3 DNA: TGTGCCAGCAGTCGCGGGGGGCTTGGCGAGCAGTACTTC. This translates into CASSRGGLGEQYF.